The subject of this entry is one T cell receptor (beta chain). Its antigen is unidentified. This sample stems from a study of identical twins. Study-wide results and caveats: Excess sharing by twins proved weaker in beta out-of-frame sequences.

TCRdb independently ran MiXCR on the 5' RACE reads; one entry per CDR3 protein. The data contain 500,000 or so distinct CDR3 sequences, approximately 15% of them singletons. This CDR3 has 16 residues. Germline V lookup: CDR1 DFQATT, CDR2 SNEGSKA (reference sequence). J was trimmed by 1 base and V by 4 bases; bases with no gene match: 8. The same sample was also used in a study of yellow fever vaccine responses in identical twins.

The clonotype originates from a woman between 18 and 29 years old in good health. The sequenced material came from CD4+ T cells sorted from blood. The genes are TRBV20-1 and TRBJ2-5; 11 bases agree with TRBD1. For the CDR3, the DNA is TGCAGTGCTACTCCCGGGACAGGGGGTTTCCAAGAGACCCAGTACTTC. Its translation: CSATPGTGGFQETQYF.